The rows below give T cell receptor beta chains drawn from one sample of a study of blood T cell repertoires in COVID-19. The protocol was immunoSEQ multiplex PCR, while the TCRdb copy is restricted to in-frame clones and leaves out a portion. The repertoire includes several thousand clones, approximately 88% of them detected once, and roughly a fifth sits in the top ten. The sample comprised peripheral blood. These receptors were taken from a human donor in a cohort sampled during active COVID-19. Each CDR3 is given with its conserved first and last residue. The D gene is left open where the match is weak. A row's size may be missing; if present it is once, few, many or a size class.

cdr3_nt: TGTGCCAGCAGCCGGGACTCACTCTACAATGAGCAGTTCTTC
cdr3_aa: CASSRDSLYNEQFF
d_call: -
clone_size: few
j_call: TRBJ2-1
v_call: TRBV7-2

cdr3_nt: TGTGCCTGGAGGCACAGGGGGTCCGAAAACATTCAGTACTTC
cdr3_aa: CAWRHRGSENIQYF
d_call: TRBD1
clone_size: -
j_call: TRBJ2-4
v_call: TRBV30

cdr3_nt: TGTGCCACCAGTGATTTAGGTGGCAGGGGAAGATCCGGGGAGCTGTTTTTT
cdr3_aa: CATSDLGGRGRSGELFF
d_call: -
clone_size: -
j_call: TRBJ2-2
v_call: TRBV24-1

cdr3_nt: TGTGCCACCAGTGACTCGGCTAGGACAGCAAACTATGGCTACACCTTC
cdr3_aa: CATSDSARTANYGYTF
d_call: -
clone_size: -
j_call: TRBJ1-2
v_call: TRBV24-1

cdr3_nt: TGTGCCAGCAGCTTGAACAGGGTCAGAGGAGATACGCAGTATTTT
cdr3_aa: CASSLNRVRGDTQYF
d_call: -
clone_size: -
j_call: TRBJ2-3
v_call: TRBV5-8

cdr3_nt: TGTGCCAGCAGCCCCCGGACGGGAACCTACGAGCAGTACTTC
cdr3_aa: CASSPRTGTYEQYF
d_call: -
clone_size: -
j_call: TRBJ2-7
v_call: TRBV9

cdr3_nt: TGTGCCAGCAGCTTTAAACAGGGCACTGAAGCTTTCTTT
cdr3_aa: CASSFKQGTEAFF
d_call: -
clone_size: -
j_call: TRBJ1-1
v_call: TRBV7-2

cdr3_nt: TGCAGTGCTGGATCGGGGGATACGCAGTATTTT
cdr3_aa: CSAGSGDTQYF
d_call: -
clone_size: -
j_call: TRBJ2-3
v_call: TRBV20-1

cdr3_nt: TGTGCCAGCAGTGAGCGGTTTGCGGGGGGAGGTGAGCAGTTCTTC
cdr3_aa: CASSERFAGGGEQFF
d_call: TRBD2
clone_size: -
j_call: TRBJ2-1
v_call: TRBV6-4

cdr3_nt: TGTGCCAGCAGTTCTGTGGGAGCGGGACCTGTCTACGAGCAGTACTTC
cdr3_aa: CASSSVGAGPVYEQYF
d_call: TRBD2
clone_size: -
j_call: TRBJ2-7
v_call: TRBV27

cdr3_nt: TGCGCCAGCAGCTCGGGGTACAGGGGGCTTTCCTATGGCTACACCTTC
cdr3_aa: CASSSGYRGLSYGYTF
d_call: TRBD1
clone_size: -
j_call: TRBJ1-2
v_call: TRBV5-1

cdr3_nt: TGTGCCAGCAGCCAAGATTTCGGGGACGGGGGGAACACTGAAGCTTTCTTT
cdr3_aa: CASSQDFGDGGNTEAFF
d_call: -
clone_size: -
j_call: TRBJ1-1
v_call: TRBV3-1/TRBV3-2

cdr3_nt: TGTGCCTTTAAGGGACAGGGAGGAGATGAGCAGTTCTTC
cdr3_aa: CAFKGQGGDEQFF
d_call: TRBD1
clone_size: -
j_call: TRBJ2-1
v_call: TRBV30

cdr3_nt: TGCGCCAGCAGCCCACCTCGTTCCGGCTATGGCTACACCTTC
cdr3_aa: CASSPPRSGYGYTF
d_call: -
clone_size: -
j_call: TRBJ1-2
v_call: TRBV4-1

cdr3_nt: TGTGCCACCAGCAGAGGGGGCAGCGCGAACACTGAAGCTTTCTTT
cdr3_aa: CATSRGGSANTEAFF
d_call: -
clone_size: -
j_call: TRBJ1-1
v_call: TRBV15

cdr3_nt: TGTGCCAGCAGCTCCCGCGGGACTAGCGGGGGGAAGGAGGACGAGCAGTACTTC
cdr3_aa: CASSSRGTSGGKEDEQYF
d_call: TRBD2
clone_size: -
j_call: TRBJ2-7
v_call: TRBV7-9

cdr3_nt: TGTGCCACCAGTGATTCTCGGGGGGGAACCTACGAGCAGTACTTC
cdr3_aa: CATSDSRGGTYEQYF
d_call: TRBD2
clone_size: -
j_call: TRBJ2-7
v_call: TRBV24-1

cdr3_nt: TGTGCCAGCAGCTTAGGAGGGGAACAGGATTCACCCCTCCACTTT
cdr3_aa: CASSLGGEQDSPLHF
d_call: -
clone_size: -
j_call: TRBJ1-6
v_call: TRBV7-3

cdr3_nt: TGTGCCAGCAGCCATGTGACAGGGGAAGGGACTGAAGCTTTCTTT
cdr3_aa: CASSHVTGEGTEAFF
d_call: TRBD1
clone_size: -
j_call: TRBJ1-1
v_call: TRBV6-5

cdr3_nt: TGTGCCATCAGAAATTCACAGGGGATCTATGGCTACACCTTC
cdr3_aa: CAIRNSQGIYGYTF
d_call: TRBD1
clone_size: -
j_call: TRBJ1-2
v_call: TRBV10-3

cdr3_nt: TGTGCCAGCGGGGTGACAGGATACACCGGGGAGCTGTTTTTT
cdr3_aa: CASGVTGYTGELFF
d_call: -
clone_size: -
j_call: TRBJ2-2
v_call: TRBV2

cdr3_nt: TGCGCCAGCAGCGAAAGGACAGGGGGCGACGAGCAGTACTTC
cdr3_aa: CASSERTGGDEQYF
d_call: TRBD1
clone_size: -
j_call: TRBJ2-7
v_call: TRBV5-1

cdr3_nt: TGCGCCAGCAGCTGGCAGGGGACGGGCAATAATGAAAAACTGTTTTTT
cdr3_aa: CASSWQGTGNNEKLFF
d_call: -
clone_size: -
j_call: TRBJ1-4
v_call: TRBV5-1

cdr3_nt: TGCGCCAGCAGTCCTAGCTCCTACGAGCAGTACTTC
cdr3_aa: CASSPSSYEQYF
d_call: -
clone_size: -
j_call: TRBJ2-7
v_call: TRBV10-1

cdr3_nt: TGTGCCAGCAGCCCGCGGGACGTTACCTACGAGCAGTACTTC
cdr3_aa: CASSPRDVTYEQYF
d_call: -
clone_size: -
j_call: TRBJ2-7
v_call: TRBV28

cdr3_nt: TGCAGCGTTGAAGATCGGGGACTAGAATCCCAAGAGACCCAGTACTTC
cdr3_aa: CSVEDRGLESQETQYF
d_call: TRBD2
clone_size: -
j_call: TRBJ2-5
v_call: TRBV29-1

cdr3_nt: TGTGCCACCAGTGGACAGGCCAACAATCAGCCCCAGCATTTT
cdr3_aa: CATSGQANNQPQHF
d_call: -
clone_size: -
j_call: TRBJ1-5
v_call: TRBV24-1